These 14 T cell receptor beta chains were all obtained from the same sample, sequenced in a study of cytomegalovirus exposure and HLA in healthy donors. Amplification used 60 Vbeta primers and 13 Jbeta primers. Method: immunoSEQ multiplex PCR; TCRdb's copy keeps in-frame clones and lacks some. Of hundreds of thousands of clones listed, 85% to 90% are singletons. The sample consisted of PBMCs. The origin of the receptors is a woman aged 18 to 35 in good health and CMV-seronegative.

This rearrangement joins TRBV7-9 to TRBJ2-6; 8 bases line up with TRBD1. The trim removed 5 bases at V and 0 bases at J, leaving 3 bases unmatched. Germline V gives CDR1 SEHNR, CDR2 FQNEAQ (reference sequence). CDR3 length: 16 residues. This CDR3 is CASSPTGGSGANVLTF. Written as DNA, the CDR3 is TGTGCCAGCAGCCCAACAGGGGGCTCTGGGGCCAACGTCCTGACTTTC.

This chain links TRBV7-9 with TRBJ2-1; TRBD1 agrees at 8 bases. Looked up from germline, CDR1 is SEHNR and CDR2 is FQNEAQ (reference sequence). The CDR3 spans 15 residues. The J segment lost 5 bases and the V segment lost 4 bases, leaving 7 bases of the junction unmatched. The CDR3 nucleotides read TGTGCCAGCAGCTCCGGACAGGGAAGCGACAATGAGCAGTTCTTC. This sequence encodes CASSSGQGSDNEQFF. The full variable domain, in which reference TRBV7-9 and TRBJ2-1 provide the parts outside the CDR3, is DTGVSQNPRHKITKRGQNVTFRCDPISEHNRLYWYRQTLGQGPEFLTYFQNEAQLEKSRLLSDRFSAERPKGSFSTLEIQRTEQGDSAMYLCASSSGQGSDNEQFFGPGTRLTVL.

The rearrangement links TRBV20-1 to TRBJ2-5; possibly TRBD2 for D (6 bases). Trimming stripped 7 bases from V and 5 bases from J, with 8 bases between. CDR3 length: 10 amino acids. Germline-derived CDR1 and CDR2 are DFQATT and SNEGSKA (reference sequence). CDR3 DNA: TGCAGTGTAGCGGATGAGACCCAGTACTTC. Translated, it gives CSVADETQYF.

This clone was observed a single time. The chain uses TRBV5-6 and TRBJ2-5, with D possibly TRBD2 on 6 matching bases. The assigned J gene may be wrong: the sequence end matches TRBJ2-7 better. In germline, CDR1 is SGHDT, CDR2 YYEEEE. The CDR3 is 14 residues long. This CDR3 is CASSFGGPSYEQYF. In nucleotides, the CDR3 is TGTGCCAGCAGCTTCGGGGGACCCTCCTACGAGCAGTACTTC.

CDR3 coding DNA: TGTGCCAGCAGTCTTCTTAAGAACACTGAAGCTTTCTTT. This translates into CASSLLKNTEAFF. This chain connects TRBV27 to TRBJ1-1; D is undetermined. Germline lookup yields CDR1 MNHEY and CDR2 SMNVEV (reference sequence). The CDR3 is 13 residues long. Trimming took off 5 bases at V and 1 base at J, with 8 bases between the two ends.

This clone appeared once. The rearrangement uses TRBV7-9 and TRBJ2-2; tentatively, D is TRBD1 (6 bases). Germline CDR1 is SEHNR and CDR2 is FQNEAQ (reference sequence). V was cut by 5 bases and J by 6 bases, with 13 bases left in between. This CDR3 is 14 amino acids long. The chain's CDR3 is CASSPTGIAGELFF. CDR3 in DNA: TGTGCCAGCAGCCCGACAGGTATCGCCGGGGAGCTGTTTTTT.

The genes are TRBV5-5 and TRBJ1-5, with 7 bases matching TRBD1. Germline values: CDR1 SGHKS, CDR2 YYEKEE (reference sequence). The V and J ends lost 3 bases and 5 bases, in that order; junction bases with no gene match: 5. This CDR3 is built from 14 residues. The DNA of the CDR3 is TGTGCCAGCAGCTACTACAGGGGTGATCAGCCCCAGCATTTT. It codes for CASSYYRGDQPQHF.

This sequence joins TRBV4-1 and TRBJ1-4, with D perhaps matching TRBD1 (5 bases). Trimming removed 2 bases at V and 7 bases at J, with 20 bases between. The germline V gene encodes CDR1 MGHRA and CDR2 YSYEKL. The CDR3 consists of 17 residues. The CDR3 sequence is CASSQTYEAGRREKLFF. CDR3 DNA: TGCGCCAGCAGCCAAACCTACGAGGCGGGGCGTCGTGAAAAACTGTTTTTT.

The CDR3 loop reads CASSLTSGEQETQYF. CDR3 bases: TGTGCCAGCAGCTTAACCAGCGGGGAGCAAGAGACCCAGTACTTC. The chain recombines TRBV11-3 with TRBJ2-5; TRBD2 matches 7 bases. V shed 2 bases and J 2 bases; nucleotides not matched to a gene: 5. The CDR3 spans 15 residues. The germline gives CDR1 SGHNT, CDR2 YENEEA.

Details on this clone: This may arise from a read error, as a much more abundant clone is one base away. The chain carries TRBV4-1 and TRBJ1-6; 9 nucleotides agree with TRBD1. V gave up 4 bases and J gave up 7 bases; unmatched junction bases: 8. The CDR3 spans 16 residues. CDR1 is MGHRA and CDR2 is YSYEKL in the germline V gene. The CDR3 DNA reads as TGCGCCAGCAGCCTGTCACAGGGGGCGCAAAATTCACCCCTCCACTTT. Its translation: CASSLSQGAQNSPLHF.

V usage is TRBV6-6 and J usage is TRBJ2-7; D is uncertain. The CDR3 contains 14 residues. Germline V gene data show CDR1 as MNHNY and CDR2 as SVGAGI (reference sequence). V lost 2 bases and J 0 bases, leaving 8 bases between the germline ends. The chain's CDR3 is CASSYGQASYEQYF. The CDR3 DNA follows: TGTGCCAGCAGTTACGGGCAGGCCTCCTACGAGCAGTACTTC.

The chain joins TRBV7-6 to TRBJ2-7, with TRBD1 matching over 10 bases. The CDR3 loop spans 15 amino acids. The junction had 6 bases not matched to a gene; V was cut back by 5 bases and J by 2 bases. Germline V lookup: CDR1 SGHVS, CDR2 FNYEAQ. This CDR3 is CASSLGQGFTYEQYF. As DNA, the CDR3 is TGTGCCAGCAGCCTGGGACAGGGGTTCACCTACGAGCAGTACTTC.

The rearrangement links TRBV2 to TRBJ1-5; D might be TRBD1 (5 bases). This CDR3 region has 13 residues. V gave up 6 bases and J gave up 9 bases, with 15 bases separating them. CDR1 SNHLY and CDR2 FYNNEI come from the germline V gene. The CDR3 sequence: CASRARVPGPQHF. CDR3 coding DNA: TGTGCCAGCAGGGCCAGGGTGCCAGGGCCCCAGCATTTT.

The chain carries TRBV27 and TRBJ1-6; a weak D match, TRBD1 (5 bases). Germline assignment: CDR1 MNHEY and CDR2 SMNVEV (reference sequence). The germline V and J ends were trimmed by 5 bases and 3 bases, with 14 bases remaining between them. The CDR3 covers 16 residues. CDR3 amino acids: CASSPLEGLYNSPLHF. The CDR3 DNA follows: TGTGCCAGCAGTCCCCTTGAGGGACTCTATAATTCACCCCTCCACTTT.